The T cell receptor (beta chain) under discussion was sequenced for a study of blood T cell repertoires in COVID-19. TCRdb keeps only in-frame clones here, not all; method: immunoSEQ multiplex PCR. The sample holds some 150,000 clones, roughly 86% seen once. V dropped 8 bases and J dropped 3 bases, with 14 bases sitting between them. This CDR3 has 15 residues. Germline loops: CDR1 LNHDA, CDR2 SQIVND (reference sequence). The sequenced sample consisted of peripheral blood. V gene TRBV19 combines with J gene TRBJ1-6, with a weak D call TRBD1 (6 bases). The receptor's source is a woman between 55 and 75 years old who had recovered from COVID-19. As DNA, the CDR3 is TGTGCCAGTCACCCAGGGGCGCACTATAATTCACCCCTCCACTTT. Its translation: CASHPGAHYNSPLHF.